This T cell receptor (beta chain) comes out of a study of T cell changes during pregnancy in multiple sclerosis (dated by TCRdb to between 2018 and 2021). In terms of the full investigation: The study examined how the T cell repertoire changed over the course of pregnancy in women with multiple sclerosis.

Comment on this clone: No cognate antigen has been identified for it. No base-level quality is on record; no much larger clone is a single base apart.

The method was the immunoSEQ multiplex PCR assay. TCRdb obtained this table from immuneACCESS and retained in-frame rearrangements with V and J assigned. These tables miss some clones; where compared with another copy, unresolved V genes account for less than half of the shortfall, and the remainder is unexplained. The sample profile shows approximately 65,000 clones; around 96% of them were found once. Of the sample, roughly 2.4% is held by the ten largest clones. The specimen comprised CD8+ T cells from peripheral blood mononuclear cells, sampled after pregnancy. The TCR sequence derives from a female donor with multiple sclerosis, enrolled in a pregnancy study.

The CDR3 has the sequence CASSPPHGAGGPTDTQYF. The sequenced DNA is TGTGCCAGCTCACCACCCCACGGGGCAGGGGGCCCGACAGATACGCAGTATTTT. Recombination joined TRBV18 with TRBJ2-3; the junction holds 8 bases that match TRBD1. CDR1 and CDR2 are drawn from the germline V gene: KGHSH, LQKENI. The CDR3, cysteine through phenylalanine, is 18 amino acids long. Just CDR3 DNA is preserved here, 54 bases in frame from base 1. Compared with germline, V lacks 0 bases and J lacks 3 bases; bases without a gene match: 11.